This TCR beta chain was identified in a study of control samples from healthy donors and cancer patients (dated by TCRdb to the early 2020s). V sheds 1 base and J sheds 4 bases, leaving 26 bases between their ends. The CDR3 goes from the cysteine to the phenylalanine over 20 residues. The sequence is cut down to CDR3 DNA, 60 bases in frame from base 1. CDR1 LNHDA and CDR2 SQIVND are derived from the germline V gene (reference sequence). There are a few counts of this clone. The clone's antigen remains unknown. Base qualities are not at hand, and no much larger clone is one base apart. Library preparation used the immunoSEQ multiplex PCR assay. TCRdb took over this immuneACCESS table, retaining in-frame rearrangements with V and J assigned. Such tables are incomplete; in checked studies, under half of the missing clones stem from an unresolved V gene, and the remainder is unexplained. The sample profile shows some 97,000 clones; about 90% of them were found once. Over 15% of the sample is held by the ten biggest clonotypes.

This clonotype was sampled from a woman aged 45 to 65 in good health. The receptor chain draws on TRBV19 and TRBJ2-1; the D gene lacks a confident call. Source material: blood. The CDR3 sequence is CASSIVFSVGSIAFYNEQFF. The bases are TGTGCCAGTAGTATAGTATTTTCGGTGGGATCAATCGCATTTTACAATGAGCAGTTCTTC.